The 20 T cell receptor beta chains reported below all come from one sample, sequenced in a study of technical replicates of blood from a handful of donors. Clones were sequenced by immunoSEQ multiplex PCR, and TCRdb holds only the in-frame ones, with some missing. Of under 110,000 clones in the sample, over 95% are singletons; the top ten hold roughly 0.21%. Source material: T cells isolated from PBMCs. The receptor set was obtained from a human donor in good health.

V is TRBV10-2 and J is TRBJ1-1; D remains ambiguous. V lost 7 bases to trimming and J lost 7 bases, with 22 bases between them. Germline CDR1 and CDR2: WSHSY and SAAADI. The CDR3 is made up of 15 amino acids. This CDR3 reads CASKGSMDASYEAFF. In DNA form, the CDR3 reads TGCGCCAGCAAAGGGAGCATGGATGCTTCCTATGAAGCTTTCTTT.

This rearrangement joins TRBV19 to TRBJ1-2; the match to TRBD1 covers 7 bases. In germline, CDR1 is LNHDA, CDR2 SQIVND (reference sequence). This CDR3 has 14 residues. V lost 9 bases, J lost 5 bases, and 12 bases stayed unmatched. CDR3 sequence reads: CASLQPGQKYGYTF. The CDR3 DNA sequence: TGTGCCAGCCTCCAGCCGGGACAGAAATATGGCTACACCTTC.

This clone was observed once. DNA of the CDR3: TGTGCCAGCAGTTACAGGGGTCAAGATACGCAGTATTTT. As protein: CASSYRGQDTQYF. The rearrangement uses TRBV6-5 and TRBJ2-3; D is possibly TRBD1 (5 bases). The CDR3 spans 13 residues. Trimming left V 2 bases short and J 5 bases short, with 8 bases between. In germline, CDR1 is MNHEY, CDR2 SVGAGI.

CDR3 protein: CASNGDIQGVNEQFF. In nucleotides, the CDR3 is TGCGCCAGCAATGGGGACATACAGGGGGTCAATGAGCAGTTCTTC. This chain joins TRBV5-1 and TRBJ2-1; the match to TRBD1 covers 8 bases. V lost 6 bases to trimming and J lost 6 bases; unmatched junction nucleotides: 11. Germline V gene lookup returns CDR1 SGHRS and CDR2 YFSETQ. The CDR3 loop spans 15 amino acids. Combining the CDR3 with reference TRBV5-1 and TRBJ2-1 gives the whole variable domain KAGVTQTPRYLIKTRGQQVTLSCSPISGHRSVSWYQQTPGQGLQFLFEYFSETQRNKGNFPGRFSGRQFSNSRSEMNVSTLELGDSALYLCASNGDIQGVNEQFFGPGTRLTVL.

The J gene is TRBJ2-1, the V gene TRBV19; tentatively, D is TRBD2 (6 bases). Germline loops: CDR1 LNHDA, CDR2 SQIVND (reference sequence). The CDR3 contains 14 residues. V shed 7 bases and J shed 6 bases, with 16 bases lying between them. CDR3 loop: CASTAPGEVNEQFF. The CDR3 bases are TGTGCCAGTACCGCGCCGGGAGAGGTCAATGAGCAGTTCTTC.

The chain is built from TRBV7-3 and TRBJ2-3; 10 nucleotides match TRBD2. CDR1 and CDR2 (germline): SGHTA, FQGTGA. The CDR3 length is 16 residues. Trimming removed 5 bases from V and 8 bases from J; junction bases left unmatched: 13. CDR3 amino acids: CASSPTGLAHRTTQYF. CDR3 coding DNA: TGTGCCAGCAGCCCTACGGGACTAGCGCACAGAACTACGCAGTATTTT.

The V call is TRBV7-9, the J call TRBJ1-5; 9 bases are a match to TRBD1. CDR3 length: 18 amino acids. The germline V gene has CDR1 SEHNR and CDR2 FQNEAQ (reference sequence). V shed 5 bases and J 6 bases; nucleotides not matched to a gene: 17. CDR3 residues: CASSPGTGFYSGPQPQHF. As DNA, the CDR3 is TGTGCCAGCAGCCCCGGGACAGGGTTCTATTCAGGCCCTCAGCCCCAGCATTTT.

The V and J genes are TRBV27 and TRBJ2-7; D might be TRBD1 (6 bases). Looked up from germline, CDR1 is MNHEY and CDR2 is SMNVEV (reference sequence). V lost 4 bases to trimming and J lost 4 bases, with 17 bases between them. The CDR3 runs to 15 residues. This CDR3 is CASSSQGTRSYEQYF. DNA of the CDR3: TGTGCCAGCAGTTCGCAGGGGACAAGGAGTTACGAGCAGTACTTC.

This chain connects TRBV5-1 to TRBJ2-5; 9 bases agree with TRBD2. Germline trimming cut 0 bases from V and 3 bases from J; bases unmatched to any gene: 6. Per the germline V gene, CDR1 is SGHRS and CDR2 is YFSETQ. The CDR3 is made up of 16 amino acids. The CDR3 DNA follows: TGCGCCAGCAGCTTGGGACTAGCGGCTGGGGAAGAGACCCAGTACTTC. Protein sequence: CASSLGLAAGEETQYF.

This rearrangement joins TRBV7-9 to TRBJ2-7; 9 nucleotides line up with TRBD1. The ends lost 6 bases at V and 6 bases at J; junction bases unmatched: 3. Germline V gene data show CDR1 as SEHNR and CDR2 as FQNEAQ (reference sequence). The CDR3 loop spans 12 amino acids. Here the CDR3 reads CASRLGQGEQYF. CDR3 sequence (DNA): TGTGCCAGCAGGTTGGGACAGGGCGAGCAGTACTTC.

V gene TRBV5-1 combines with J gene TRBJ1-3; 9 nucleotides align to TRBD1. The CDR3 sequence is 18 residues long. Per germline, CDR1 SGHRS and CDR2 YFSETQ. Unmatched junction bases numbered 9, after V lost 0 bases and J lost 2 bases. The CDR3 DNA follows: TGCGCCAGCAGCTTGGGGGGACAGGGATCCTTGGCTGGAAACACCATATATTTT. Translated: CASSLGGQGSLAGNTIYF.

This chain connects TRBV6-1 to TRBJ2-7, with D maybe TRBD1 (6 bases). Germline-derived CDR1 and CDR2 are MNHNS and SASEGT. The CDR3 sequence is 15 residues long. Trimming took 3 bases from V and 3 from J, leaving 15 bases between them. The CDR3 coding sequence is TGTGCCAGCAGTGACCCACCGGACAGCAGCTACGAGCAGTACTTC. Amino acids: CASSDPPDSSYEQYF.

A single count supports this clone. The CDR3 region is CASSKGIWAF. As DNA, the CDR3 is TGTGCCAGCAGCAAAGGGATATGGGCCTTT. The chain couples TRBV21-1 to TRBJ1-3; the table calls TRBD1, which could not be checked here. TRBV21-1 is listed as a pseudogene. The CDR3 is 10 amino acids.

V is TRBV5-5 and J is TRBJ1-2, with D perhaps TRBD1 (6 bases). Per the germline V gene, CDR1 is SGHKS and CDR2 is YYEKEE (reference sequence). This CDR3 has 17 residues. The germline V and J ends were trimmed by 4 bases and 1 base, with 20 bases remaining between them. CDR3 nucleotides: TGTGCCAGCAGCCCTGGACAGCTCCTTCGGCTTAACTATGGCTACACCTTC. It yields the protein CASSPGQLLRLNYGYTF. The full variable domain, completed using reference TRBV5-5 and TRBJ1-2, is DAGVTQSPTHLIKTRGQQVTLRCSPISGHKSVSWYQQVLGQGPQFIFQYYEKEERGRGNFPDRFSARQFPNYSSELNVNALLLGDSALYLCASSPGQLLRLNYGYTFGSGTRLTVV.

The CDR3 is CASSPSSAGAPYEQYF. DNA for the CDR3: TGTGCCAGCAGCCCTTCATCAGCGGGGGCCCCCTACGAGCAGTACTTC. The V call is TRBV9, the J call TRBJ2-7; 8 bases agree with TRBD2. V shed 4 bases and J 2 bases; nucleotides not matched to a gene: 11. Germline values: CDR1 SGDLS, CDR2 YYNGEE. The CDR3 consists of 16 residues.

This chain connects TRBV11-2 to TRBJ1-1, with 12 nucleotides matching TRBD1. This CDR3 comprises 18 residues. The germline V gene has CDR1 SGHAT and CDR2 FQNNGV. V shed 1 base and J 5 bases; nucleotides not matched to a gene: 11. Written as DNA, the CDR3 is TGTGCCAGCAGCTTAGTCCTACCGGGACAGGGGGCGCAGACTGAAGCTTTCTTT. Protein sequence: CASSLVLPGQGAQTEAFF.

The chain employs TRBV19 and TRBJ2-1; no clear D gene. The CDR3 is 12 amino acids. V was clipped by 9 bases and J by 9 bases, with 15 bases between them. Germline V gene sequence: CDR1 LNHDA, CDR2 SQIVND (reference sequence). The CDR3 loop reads CASSPSLGEQFF. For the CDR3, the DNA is TGTGCCAGCAGTCCCTCCCTAGGTGAGCAGTTCTTC.

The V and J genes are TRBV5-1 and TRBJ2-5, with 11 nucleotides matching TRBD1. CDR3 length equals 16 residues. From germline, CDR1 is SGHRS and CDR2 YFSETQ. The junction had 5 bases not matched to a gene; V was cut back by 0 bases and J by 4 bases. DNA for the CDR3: TGCGCCAGCAGCTTGGTAGGACAGGGGGCTGGAGAGACCCAGTACTTC. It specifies CASSLVGQGAGETQYF.

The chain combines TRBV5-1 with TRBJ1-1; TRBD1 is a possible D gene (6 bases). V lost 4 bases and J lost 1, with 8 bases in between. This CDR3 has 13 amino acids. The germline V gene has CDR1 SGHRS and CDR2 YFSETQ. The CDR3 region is CASSATGNTEAFF. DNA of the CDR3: TGCGCCAGCAGCGCGACAGGGAACACTGAAGCTTTCTTT.

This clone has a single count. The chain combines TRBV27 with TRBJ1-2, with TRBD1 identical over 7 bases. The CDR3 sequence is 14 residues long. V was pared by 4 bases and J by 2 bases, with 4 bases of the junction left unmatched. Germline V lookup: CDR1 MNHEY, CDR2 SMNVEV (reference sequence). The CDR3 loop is CASSSGQQNYGYTF. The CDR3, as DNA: TGTGCCAGCAGTTCGGGACAGCAAAACTATGGCTACACCTTC.